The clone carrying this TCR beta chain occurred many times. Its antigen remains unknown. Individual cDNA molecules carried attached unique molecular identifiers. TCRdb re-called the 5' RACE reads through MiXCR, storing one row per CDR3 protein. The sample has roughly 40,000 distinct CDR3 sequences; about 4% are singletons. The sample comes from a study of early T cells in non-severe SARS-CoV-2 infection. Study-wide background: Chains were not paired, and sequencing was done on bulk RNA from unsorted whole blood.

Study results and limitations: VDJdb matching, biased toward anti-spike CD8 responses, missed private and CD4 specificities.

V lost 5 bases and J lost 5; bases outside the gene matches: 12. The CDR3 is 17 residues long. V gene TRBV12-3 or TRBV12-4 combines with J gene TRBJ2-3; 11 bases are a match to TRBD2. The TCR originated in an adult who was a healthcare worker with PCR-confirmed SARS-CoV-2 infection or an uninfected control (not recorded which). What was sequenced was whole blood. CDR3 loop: CASSPPGLAGGRDTQYF. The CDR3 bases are TGTGCCAGCAGTCCCCCCGGGCTAGCGGGGGGTAGAGATACGCAGTATTTT.